A selection of T cell receptor beta chains follows, all from one sample in a study of CD8+CD57+ T cells in acquired aplastic anemia. Each CDR3 protein is one row after TCRdb ran MiXCR on the reads. Here the sample spans about 420,000 distinct CDR3 sequences, 65% to 75% being singletons. Sequencing used sorted CD4+, CD8+, or CD8+CD57+ T cells (not recorded which) from PBMCs. The receptors derive from a human donor in good health, serving as a control. Each CDR3 is given with its conserved first and last residue. A D gene is named only where the DNA matches it firmly. Clone size, where shown, is once, few, many, or a class for clones that have expanded.

D gene,V gene,J gene,clone size,CDR3 protein,CDR3 DNA
-,TRBV7-7,TRBJ1-2,-,CASSNWRTPNLSNTF,TGTGCCAGCAGCAACTGGCGGACACCTAACCTGAGCAACACCTTC
-,TRBV7-3,TRBJ1-2,once,CASSREGGPSNYGYTF,TGTGCCAGCAGTCGAGAGGGTGGGCCGAGTAACTATGGCTACACCTTC
TRBD1,TRBV19,TRBJ1-5,-,CASSMAGTAFNQPQHF,TGTGCCAGTAGTATGGCCGGGACAGCCTTCAACCAGCCCCAGCACTTT
-,TRBV15,TRBJ1-2,once,CATSRDVNYGYTF,TGTGCCACCAGCAGAGACGTGAACTATGGCTACACCTTC
-,TRBV20-1,TRBJ2-2,once,CSARESGWGTGELFF,TGCAGTGCTAGAGAATCGGGGTGGGGCACCGGGGAGCTGTTTTTT
TRBD2,TRBV15,TRBJ2-1,-,CATSRVSGRYNEQFF,TGTGCCACCAGCAGAGTGAGCGGGAGGTACAATGAGCAGTTCTTC
-,TRBV4-2,TRBJ1-2,once,CASSQESAGYTF,TGTGCCAGCAGCCAAGAGAGCGCTGGCTACACCTTC
-,TRBV9,TRBJ1-1,-,CASSVTRSTEAFF,TGTGCCAGCAGCGTAACAAGGAGCACTGAAGCTTTCTTT
-,TRBV9,TRBJ1-1,-,CASSRLRRNTESFF,TGTGCCAGCAGCCGACTGAGGAGGAACACTGAATCTTTCTTT
-,TRBV20-1,TRBJ2-7,-,CSADPGNRQYEQYF,TGCAGTGCTGACCCGGGGAATCGGCAGTACGAGCAGTACTTC
-,TRBV7-2,TRBJ1-1,-,CASSREGDGRNEQFF,TGTGCCAGCAGCAGAGAAGGGGACGGCAGGAATGAGCAGTTCTTT
TRBD1,TRBV20-1,TRBJ2-7,few,CSARVTGSYEQYF,TGCAGTGCTAGAGTGACAGGGTCCTACGAGCAGTACTTC
-,TRBV15,TRBJ2-5,few,CATSREGSNQETQYF,TGTGCCACCAGCCGAGAGGGCAGCAACCAAGAGACCCAGTACTTC
-,TRBV19,TRBJ1-6,many,CASSPLTQGSSPLHF,TGTGCCAGTAGTCCGCTGACACAGGGAAGTTCACCCCTCCACTTT
TRBD1,TRBV5-4,TRBJ1-6,-,CASGTGRFRDLENSPLHF,TGTGCCAGCGGGACAGGGCGGTTTCGGGACTTAGAAAATTCACCCCTCCACTTT
-,TRBV12-3/TRBV12-4,TRBJ2-7,-,CASSVRVGYEQYF,TGTGCCAGCAGTGTCAGGGTGGGCTACGAGCAGTACTTC
-,TRBV12-3/TRBV12-4,TRBJ1-5,-,CASSIGRLRGNQPQHF,TGTGCCAGTAGTATTGGAAGGTTAAGGGGCAATCAGCCCCAGCATTTT
-,TRBV9,TRBJ1-1,-,CASSVAGRGATQFF,TGTGCCAGCAGCGTAGCTGGTAGGGGTGCGACCCAGTTCTTT
TRBD1,TRBV18,TRBJ1-6,many,CASSPRGDSANSPLHF,TGTGCCAGCTCACCCCGAGGGGACAGCGCCAATTCACCCCTCCACTTT
-,TRBV20-1,TRBJ2-1,-,CSARPTRNEQFF,TGCAGTGCTAGACCCACCCGCAATGAGCAGTTCTTC
TRBD2,TRBV12-3/TRBV12-4,TRBJ2-5,-,CASKIGLAGGWETQYF,TGTGCCAGCAAAATAGGTCTAGCGGGGGGGTGGGAGACCCAGTACTTC
-,TRBV5-1,TRBJ1-2,-,CASSICSARDRGGYTF,-
-,TRBV2,TRBJ1-1,-,CASSLTTGNTEAFF,TGTGCCAGCAGCTTGACGACAGGGAACACTGAAGCTTTCTTT
-,TRBV12-3/TRBV12-4,TRBJ2-1,-,CASSYFGFEQFF,TGTGCCAGCAGTTATTTTGGGTTTGAGCAGTTCTTC
-,TRBV7-2,TRBJ2-5,-,CASSSQGGGQETQYF,TGTGCCAGCAGCTCACAGGGAGGGGGCCAAGAGACCCAGTACTTC
-,TRBV9,TRBJ1-1,-,CASSLDHERGSEAFF,TGTGCCAGCAGCTTGGATCATGAGAGGGGGTCTGAAGCTTTCTTT
TRBD2,TRBV7-2,TRBJ2-1,-,CASSSRLAGLLYNEQFF,TGTGCCAGCAGCTCTAGACTAGCGGGACTACTATACAATGAGCAGTTCTTC
TRBD1,TRBV9,TRBJ2-3,many,CASSVATNRGGTDTQYF,TGTGCCAGCAGCGTAGCTACTAACAGGGGTGGCACAGATACGCAGTATTTT
-,TRBV10-2,TRBJ1-1,-,CASSQRRGGTKAFF,TGCGCCAGCAGCCAACGGAGGGGGGGGACTAAAGCTTTCTTT
-,TRBV7-9,TRBJ1-6,-,CASGLGPGGGRLSSPLHF,TGTGCCAGCGGGCTAGGTCCGGGGGGGGGAAGGCTTAGTTCACCCCTCCACTTT
TRBD1,TRBV6-5,TRBJ1-2,-,CASRYDRVGYTF,TGTGCCAGCAGATACGACAGGGTCGGCTACACCTTC
-,TRBV7-2,TRBJ1-1,many,CASSLDRSDIAEAFF,TGTGCCAGCAGCTTAGACAGATCGGACATCGCTGAAGCTTTCTTT
TRBD1,TRBV12-3/TRBV12-4,TRBJ1-1,once,CASRRDRVGTEAFF,TGTGCCAGCAGAAGGGACAGGGTGGGCACTGAAGCTTTCTTT
-,TRBV29-1,TRBJ1-1,-,CSVEGAWNTEAFF,TGCAGCGTCGAAGGGGCCTGGAACACTGAAGCTTTCTTT
TRBD1,TRBV7-8,TRBJ2-2,-,CASSFGLGGGQSF,TGTGCCAGCAGCTTCGGTTTAGGGGGCGGGCAGTCTTTT
TRBD2,TRBV7-9,TRBJ2-7,-,CASSRWEGTFEQYF,TGTGCCAGCAGCCGATGGGAGGGGACGTTCGAGCAGTACTTC
-,TRBV7-9,TRBJ1-5,-,CASSQDEQQPQHF,TGTGCCAGCAGCCAAGACGAGCAGCAGCCCCAGCATTTT